This entry describes one T cell receptor (beta chain). Its matching antigen is unknown. Indicated treatment: 19 received Ad26.COV2.S at low or high dose, single or two shots; five or six received placebo; per-sample allocation not given. The study sampled participants on day 63 after the first vaccine or placebo injection. The data belong to a study of Ad26.COV2.S vaccination and SARS-CoV-2 variants. Study results and limitations: People given the vaccine had a wider spike-specific TCR breadth than placebo recipients did.

Produced via immunoSEQ multiplex PCR; TCRdb's table is partial and in-frame only. This table has about 350,000 clones, about 88% appearing once. Sample: peripheral blood, taken in a trial of Ad26.COV2.S vaccine versus placebo. The origin of this receptor is a person aged 18 to 65 who received the Ad26.COV2.S COVID-19 vaccine or a placebo.

The CDR3 bases are TGCGCCAGCAGCGTACAGACAGGGTATCTTATTGGTGATGGCTACACCTTC. Protein sequence: CASSVQTGYLIGDGYTF. The gene calls are TRBV5-1 and TRBJ1-2; TRBD1 aligns across 7 bases. The CDR3 sequence is 17 residues long. In germline, CDR1 is SGHRS, CDR2 YFSETQ. J gave up 6 bases and V 4 bases, and 18 bases lay outside the gene matches.